This passage covers 25 T cell receptor beta chains from one sample sequenced in a study of T cell repertoires in cytomegalovirus infection. TCRdb called the reads again in MiXCR, with one record for every CDR3 protein. The profile covers fewer than 550,000 distinct CDR3 sequences, with 16% appearing a single time and around 25% taken by the ten largest. Sequenced material: CD8+ T cells from PBMCs. Receptors were obtained from a human donor in good health (CMV status not recorded). Some clones in this sample may be carry-over from other donors' samples.

This chain connects TRBV3-1 to TRBJ2-1, with D tentatively TRBD2 (5 bases). Trimming took off 2 bases at V and 8 bases at J, with 19 bases between the two ends. The germline V gene encodes CDR1 LGHDT and CDR2 YNNKEL (reference sequence). The CDR3 runs 16 residues. CDR3 loop: CASSQQTRKVEDEQFF. As DNA, the CDR3 is TGTGCCAGCAGCCAACAAACTAGGAAGGTTGAGGATGAGCAGTTCTTC.

This clonotype was observed a few times. V and J are TRBV5-6 and TRBJ2-5; maybe TRBD2 (5 bases). CDR3 length: 15 residues. V dropped 4 bases and J dropped 5 bases, with 18 bases sitting between them. In germline, CDR1 is SGHDT, CDR2 YYEEEE. This chain's CDR3 is CASSRGLSRRETQYF. The CDR3 DNA follows: TGTGCCAGCAGCCGGGGTCTATCCCGAAGGGAGACCCAGTACTTC.

This clonotype was seen ten or more times. This chain joins TRBV6-6 and TRBJ2-7; D remains ambiguous. V dropped 3 bases and J dropped 0 bases, with 6 bases sitting between them. The CDR3 has 13 amino acids. The germline V gene has CDR1 MNHNY and CDR2 SVGAGI (reference sequence). CDR3 sequence (DNA): TGTGCCAGCAGTTATGCAGGCTCCTACGAGCAGTACTTC. It translates to CASSYAGSYEQYF.

This clonotype has only a few counts. The chain links TRBV5-1 to TRBJ2-6; D is perhaps TRBD1 or TRBD2 (5 bases each). Trimming took 4 bases from V and 3 from J, leaving 11 bases between them. The CDR3 totals 15 residues. Germline loops: CDR1 SGHRS, CDR2 YFSETQ. The CDR3 here is CASSGTLGGANVLTF. The CDR3 DNA is TGCGCCAGCAGCGGGACCCTCGGTGGGGCCAACGTCCTGACTTTC.

This clonotype appeared many times. V is TRBV7-8 and J is TRBJ1-2; 7 bases align to TRBD1. The germline gives CDR1 SGHVS, CDR2 FQNEAQ. This CDR3 region has 15 residues. The trim removed 4 bases at V and 4 bases at J, leaving 9 bases unmatched. DNA for the CDR3: TGTGCCAGCAGCTCCGGAGGGGGCAGAGTCTATGGCTACACCTTC. Amino acid sequence: CASSSGGGRVYGYTF.

The chain links TRBV6-4 to TRBJ2-2; D may be TRBD1 (6 bases). Trimming cost V 2 bases and J 6 bases, with 7 bases left between them. Germline V gene data show CDR1 as MRHNA and CDR2 as SNTAGT. This CDR3 has 13 amino acids. This CDR3 reads CASSDEGAGELFF. DNA for the CDR3: TGTGCCAGCAGTGACGAGGGGGCCGGGGAGCTGTTTTTT.

This clonotype occurred many times. J is TRBJ2-7 and V is TRBV7-2; D assignment may be TRBD1 or TRBD2 (5 bases each). Germline V CDR1 and CDR2: SGHTA, FQGNSA. The V end was cut by 5 bases, the J end by 1 base, with 12 bases between. The CDR3 length is 14 residues. The CDR3 region is CASSPDWGSYEQYF. The CDR3 nucleotides are TGTGCCAGCAGCCCCGACTGGGGGTCCTACGAGCAGTACTTC.

This chain joins TRBV19 and TRBJ1-1; no firm D call. The CDR3 is 11 residues long. Trimming stripped 6 bases from V and 10 bases from J, with 12 bases between. Germline values: CDR1 LNHDA, CDR2 SQIVND (reference sequence). DNA for the CDR3: TGTGCCAGTAGACTGGACCGTAGAGCTTTCTTT. Translation: CASRLDRRAFF.

This clonotype has at least ten counts. V gene TRBV11-1 combines with J gene TRBJ2-1; D assignment may be TRBD1 or TRBD2 (5 bases each). Trimming shortened V by 4 bases and J by 5 bases, and 15 bases separated the two germline ends. CDR3 length: 15 amino acids. Looked up from germline, CDR1 is SGHAT and CDR2 is FQDESV (reference sequence). The CDR3 protein is CASSWGWGMNNEQFF. The CDR3 bases are TGTGCCAGCAGCTGGGGGTGGGGTATGAACAATGAGCAGTTCTTC.

This clonotype came up a few times. The genes are TRBV6-6 and TRBJ2-5, with a tentative D call TRBD2 (6 bases). V gave up 6 bases and J gave up 3 bases, with 14 bases separating them. Germline values: CDR1 MNHNY, CDR2 SVGAGI (reference sequence). The CDR3 sequence is 14 residues long. The CDR3, as DNA: TGTGCCAGCAGCGAGGCGGGGACCGAAGAGACCCAGTACTTC. Encoded protein: CASSEAGTEETQYF.

This clonotype was seen many times. The chain has TRBV6-1 and TRBJ1-5, with D maybe TRBD1 (6 bases). The CDR3 runs 15 residues. V lost 6 bases and J 5 bases, leaving 17 bases between the germline ends. Germline V gene lookup returns CDR1 MNHNS and CDR2 SASEGT. The CDR3 spells CASSRDTNEYQPQHF. For the CDR3, the DNA is TGTGCCAGCAGCCGGGACACCAACGAGTATCAGCCCCAGCATTTT.

The V gene is TRBV20-1, the J gene TRBJ2-2; D is unresolved. The CDR3 runs to 11 residues. With 5 bases removed from V and 8 bases from J, the gap between germline ends came to 9 bases. Germline CDR1 reads DFQATT; CDR2 reads SNEGSKA (reference sequence). This chain's CDR3 is CSASHLGELFF. The CDR3 nucleotides are TGCAGTGCTTCCCACCTAGGGGAGCTGTTTTTT.

This clonotype was picked up many times. This sequence joins TRBV12-3 or TRBV12-4 and TRBJ2-1; 7 nucleotides align to TRBD1. V was pared by 5 bases and J by 6 bases, with 7 bases of the junction left unmatched. The CDR3 sequence is 14 residues long. CDR3 DNA: TGTGCCAGCAGTCCAATGACAGGGAGCAATGAGCAGTTCTTC. It specifies CASSPMTGSNEQFF.

J is TRBJ2-7 and V is TRBV2; no reliable D call. The length of the CDR3 is 15 residues. Germline V gene data show CDR1 as SNHLY and CDR2 as FYNNEI. With 10 bases removed from V and 4 bases from J, the gap between germline ends came to 23 bases. This CDR3 reads CATLLAKDSKYEQYF. The CDR3 region has the DNA TGTGCCACCCTCCTGGCGAAGGATTCGAAATACGAGCAGTACTTC.

With respect to this clonotype: Since no conserved phenylalanine or tryptophan closes the CDR3, a read error is the likely cause. CDR3 residues: CASSLWNSGSSNEQFL. DNA for the CDR3: TGTGCCAGCAGCTTGTGGAATAGCGGGAGTTCGAATGAGCAGTTCTTA. The chain links TRBV11-2 to TRBJ2-1; 9 nucleotides align to TRBD2. This CDR3 contains 16 residues. V lost 3 bases, J lost 7 bases, and 10 bases stayed unmatched. Germline V CDR1 and CDR2: SGHAT, FQNNGV.

This chain connects TRBV19 to TRBJ1-1, with D unclear. CDR3 size: 13 residues. Deletions cut 5 bases from V and 4 bases from J, with 11 bases between. CDR1 LNHDA and CDR2 SQIVND come from the germline V gene (reference sequence). CDR3 DNA: TGTGCCAGTAGTGTCCAGCGGGGCACTGAAGCTTTCTTT. It codes for CASSVQRGTEAFF. The whole variable domain, filled in from reference TRBV19 and TRBJ1-1, reads DGGITQSPKYLFRKEGQNVTLSCEQNLNHDAMYWYRQDPGQGLRLIYYSQIVNDFQKGDIAEGYSVSREKKESFPLTVTSAQKNPTAFYLCASSVQRGTEAFFGQGTRLTVV.

This clonotype was seen ten or more times. This chain connects TRBV7-8 to TRBJ1-1; the D gene is possibly TRBD1 (6 bases). The length of the CDR3 is 15 residues. The germline V gene encodes CDR1 SGHVS and CDR2 FQNEAQ. V was shortened by 0 bases and J by 1 base, with 9 bases between the two germline ends. DNA for the CDR3: TGTGCCAGCAGCTTAGCCGGGACACCGAACACTGAAGCTTTCTTT. Protein: CASSLAGTPNTEAFF.

In this sample, this clonotype turned up a few times. V gene TRBV20-1 combines with J gene TRBJ2-7; D assignment may be TRBD1 or TRBD2 (5 bases each). The CDR3 is 16 amino acids. Trimming cost V 6 bases and J 3 bases, with 24 bases left between them. Germline values: CDR1 DFQATT, CDR2 SNEGSKA (reference sequence). CDR3 coding DNA: TGCAGTGCCAGGAAAATTGGGGACGTAGTCGTCTACGAGCAGTACTTC. Translating it yields CSARKIGDVVVYEQYF.

The J gene is TRBJ2-1, the V gene TRBV5-1, with TRBD1 matching over 7 bases. This CDR3 has 14 residues. Germline lookup yields CDR1 SGHRS and CDR2 YFSETQ. V was pared by 4 bases and J by 8 bases, with 9 bases of the junction left unmatched. This CDR3 is CASSVEQGSDEQFF. The DNA of the CDR3 is TGCGCCAGCAGCGTTGAACAGGGGAGCGATGAGCAGTTCTTC.

This sequence joins TRBV10-3 and TRBJ2-1; unclear D gene. CDR1 ENHRY and CDR2 SYGVKD come from the germline V gene. CDR3 size: 15 residues. Deletions cut 2 bases from V and 8 bases from J, with 16 bases between. CDR3 in amino acids: CAISEVGLMVDEQFF. The CDR3 region has the DNA TGTGCCATCAGTGAGGTGGGCCTCATGGTCGATGAGCAGTTCTTC.

This clonotype was seen only a few times. The chain carries TRBV9 and TRBJ1-5; D remains ambiguous. This CDR3 has 12 residues. The germline gives CDR1 SGDLS, CDR2 YYNGEE. Trimming shortened V by 4 bases and J by 9 bases, and 11 bases separated the two germline ends. The CDR3 reads CASSPGEGPQHF. The CDR3 coding sequence is TGTGCCAGCAGCCCCGGCGAGGGGCCCCAGCATTTT.

This clonotype came up a few times. The chain recombines TRBV4-2 with TRBJ1-5, with a possible D match to TRBD1 (5 bases). The CDR3 is made up of 15 amino acids. From germline, CDR1 is LGHNA and CDR2 YNFKEQ. V gave up 4 bases and J gave up 2 bases, with 12 bases separating them. The CDR3 sequence: CASSPRTQGNQPQHF. CDR3 bases: TGTGCCAGCAGCCCAAGAACACAGGGCAATCAGCCCCAGCATTTT.

The V and J genes are TRBV14 and TRBJ2-2; maybe TRBD1 (6 bases). CDR1 is SGHDN and CDR2 is FVKESK in the germline V gene. Trimming took off 3 bases at V and 6 bases at J, with 8 bases between the two ends. This CDR3 region has 13 residues. The CDR3 coding sequence is TGTGCCAGCAGCCAGTACAGGGCCGGGGAGCTGTTTTTT. This encodes CASSQYRAGELFF.

This clonotype was counted a few times. The V gene is TRBV7-8, the J gene TRBJ1-4; D perhaps matches TRBD1 (5 bases). The CDR3 length is 13 residues. CDR1 is SGHVS, CDR2 FQNEAQ, per germline. Trimming stripped 8 bases from V and 8 bases from J, with 15 bases between. This CDR3 is CASFGTKREKLFF. CDR3 in DNA: TGTGCCAGCTTCGGGACCAAAAGGGAAAAACTGTTTTTT. Combining the CDR3 with reference TRBV7-8 and TRBJ1-4 gives the whole variable domain GAGVSQSPRYKVAKRGQDVALRCDPISGHVSLFWYQQALGQGPEFLTYFQNEAQLDKSGLPSDRFFAERPEGSVSTLKIQRTQQEDSAVYLCASFGTKREKLFFGSGTQLSVL.

This clonotype has a count of ten or more. The chain joins TRBV28 to TRBJ1-4; tentatively, D is TRBD1 (6 bases). The CDR3 is 15 residues long. Trimming stripped 6 bases from V and 2 bases from J, with 13 bases between. Germline assignment: CDR1 MDHEN and CDR2 SYDVKM. The CDR3 DNA reads as TGTGCCAGCAGCTCGCTCCAGGGGACTAATGAAAAACTGTTTTTT. Amino acid sequence: CASSSLQGTNEKLFF.